Described below is a single TCR beta chain sequence and its context. The data belong to a study of blood T cells in healthy people across ages. CDR3 length equals 14 residues. Germline CDR1 and CDR2: SGDLS and YYNGEE. For the second PCR, which ran for 7 to 11 cycles, a sample-barcoded 5' primer and a J-beta primer mix were used. One entry per CDR3 protein results from TCRdb running MiXCR on the 5' RACE reads. This table holds about a million distinct CDR3 sequences, roughly 47% found once. The V call is TRBV9, the J call TRBJ2-4, with no clear D. The end of the DNA fits TRBJ2-7 better, so the J call may be wrong. This TCR was sampled from an older woman in good health. Material for sequencing was blood. The chain's CDR3 is CASSVEDGPYEQYF. The CDR3 DNA sequence: TGTGCCAGCAGCGTAGAGGACGGTCCCTACGAGCAGTACTTC.